Listed below are T cell receptor beta chains from one sample, sequenced in a study of blood T cell repertoires in COVID-19. Using immunoSEQ multiplex PCR, the repertoire was profiled, and TCRdb retains in-frame clones only, with some absent. Of under 250,000 clones listed, approximately 88% were seen once; the top ten hold about 2.9%. Sequenced sample: PBMCs or T cells enriched from blood (not recorded which). The origin of the receptors is a woman aged 40 to 55 who had been exposed to COVID-19. CDR3s include the opening cysteine and the closing phenylalanine or tryptophan. Fields, in order: V gene, D gene, J gene, clone size, CDR3 protein, CDR3 DNA. The D gene is left open where the match is weak. Clone sizes are given selectively: once, few, many, or a class where the clone is expanded.

V: TRBV27; D: .; J: TRBJ2-2; size: .; CDR3: CASSLLRGYQRTGELFF; DNA: TGTGCCAGCAGTTTGTTGAGGGGGTATCAGAGAACCGGGGAGCTGTTTTTT
V: TRBV5-1; D: TRBD1; J: TRBJ2-7; size: .; CDR3: CASSLQTGTGPYEQYF; DNA: TGCGCCAGCAGCCTCCAAACCGGGACAGGTCCCTACGAGCAGTACTTC
V: TRBV6-5; D: .; J: TRBJ2-2; size: few; CDR3: CASSSTGNTGELFF; DNA: TGTGCCAGCAGTTCCACAGGGAACACCGGGGAGCTGTTTTTT
V: TRBV6-5; D: .; J: TRBJ1-1; size: .; CDR3: CASSYFRNTEAFF; DNA: TGTGCCAGCAGTTACTTCAGGAACACTGAAGCTTTCTTT
V: TRBV29-1; D: .; J: TRBJ2-1; size: .; CDR3: CSVITGTSLGEQFF; DNA: TGCAGCGTAATAACCGGGACATCCTTAGGGGAGCAGTTCTTC
V: TRBV18; D: .; J: TRBJ1-1; size: .; CDR3: CASSPKEAGVGTEAFF; DNA: TGTGCCAGCTCACCAAAAGAAGCAGGGGTCGGCACTGAAGCTTTCTTT
V: TRBV7-9; D: .; J: TRBJ2-5; size: .; CDR3: CASSLVGSGETQYF; DNA: TGTGCCAGCAGCCTGGTAGGTTCGGGAGAGACCCAGTACTTC
V: TRBV6-5; D: .; J: TRBJ1-2; size: .; CDR3: CATYRDMGSSGGYTF; DNA: TGTGCCACCTACCGGGACATGGGTTCGTCCGGCGGCTACACCTTC
V: TRBV14; D: TRBD1; J: TRBJ2-5; size: .; CDR3: CASSHSTGGKETQYF; DNA: TGTGCCAGCAGCCATTCGACAGGGGGGAAAGAGACCCAGTACTTC
V: TRBV9; D: TRBD1; J: TRBJ2-7; size: .; CDR3: CASSPRRQGSYEQYF; DNA: TGTGCCAGCAGCCCGAGACGACAGGGCTCCTACGAGCAGTACTTC
V: TRBV10-3; D: TRBD1; J: TRBJ2-2; size: .; CDR3: CAISPGTGNTGELFF; DNA: TGTGCCATCAGCCCCGGGACAGGGAACACCGGGGAGCTGTTTTTT
V: TRBV10-3; D: .; J: TRBJ2-2; size: few; CDR3: CAISDPGIRNTGELFF; DNA: TGTGCCATCAGTGACCCCGGGATAAGGAACACCGGGGAGCTGTTTTTT
V: TRBV4-3; D: TRBD1; J: TRBJ1-2; size: .; CDR3: CASSPSRGDRFIYYTF; DNA: TGCGCCAGCAGCCCCTCCCGGGGGGACAGGTTTATCTACTACACCTTC
V: TRBV7-8; D: .; J: TRBJ1-1; size: .; CDR3: CASSAGQKNTEAFF; DNA: TGTGCCAGCAGCGCTGGACAGAAGAACACTGAAGCTTTCTTT
V: TRBV5-6; D: TRBD1; J: TRBJ1-2; size: .; CDR3: CASRQGPQGGYTF; DNA: TGTGCCAGCAGACAGGGGCCCCAGGGGGGCTACACCTTC
V: TRBV24-1; D: .; J: TRBJ2-1; size: .; CDR3: CATSSRDNEQFF; DNA: TGTGCCACTAGCTCCCGGGACAATGAGCAGTTCTTC
V: TRBV15; D: .; J: TRBJ1-2; size: few; CDR3: CATSRDGIPGEGYTF; DNA: TGTGCCACCAGCAGAGATGGGATTCCAGGGGAGGGCTACACCTTC
V: TRBV7-6; D: .; J: TRBJ2-3; size: .; CDR3: CASSLPGLWRDTQYF; DNA: TGTGCCAGCAGCTTGCCGGGACTTTGGAGAGATACGCAGTATTTT
V: TRBV6-5; D: .; J: TRBJ1-1; size: once; CDR3: CATYWGGRNTEAFF; DNA: TGTGCCACTTACTGGGGAGGGAGGAACACTGAAGCTTTCTTT
V: TRBV11-2; D: TRBD1; J: TRBJ2-1; size: .; CDR3: CASRKPGQGRNEQFF; DNA: TGTGCCAGCAGAAAGCCGGGACAGGGCCGCAATGAGCAGTTCTTC
V: TRBV12-3/TRBV12-4; D: .; J: TRBJ1-4; size: .; CDR3: CASSFQRGEKLFF; DNA: TGTGCCAGCAGTTTTCAGAGAGGGGAAAAACTGTTTTTT
V: TRBV25-1; D: .; J: TRBJ2-3; size: few; CDR3: CASTRPGITDTQYF; DNA: TGTGCCAGCACCCGACCCGGGATCACAGATACGCAGTATTTT
V: TRBV7-3; D: .; J: TRBJ1-1; size: .; CDR3: CASSLSRLANTEAFF; DNA: TGTGCCAGCAGCTTATCGAGGCTCGCGAACACTGAAGCTTTCTTT
V: TRBV7-8; D: TRBD1; J: TRBJ1-2; size: .; CDR3: CASSLVRGLDGYTF; DNA: TGTGCCAGCAGCTTAGTGAGGGGGCTGGATGGCTACACCTTC
V: TRBV5-1; D: .; J: TRBJ2-7; size: .; CDR3: CASSLVYRAYEQYF; DNA: TGCGCCAGCAGCTTGGTTTACAGGGCCTACGAGCAGTACTTC
V: TRBV7-9; D: .; J: TRBJ1-6; size: .; CDR3: CASSPRQDGNSPLHF; DNA: TGTGCCAGCAGCCCGAGACAGGATGGTAATTCACCCCTCCACTTT
V: TRBV9; D: .; J: TRBJ2-5; size: .; CDR3: CASSPGSYNQETQYF; DNA: TGTGCCAGCAGCCCGGGGTCGTACAACCAAGAGACCCAGTACTTC
V: TRBV3-1/TRBV3-2; D: TRBD1; J: TRBJ2-3; size: .; CDR3: CASSQGAQEGFSLDTQYF; DNA: TGTGCCAGCAGTCAGGGGGCACAGGAAGGGTTCAGCCTCGATACGCAGTATTTT
V: TRBV15; D: TRBD1; J: TRBJ2-2; size: few; CDR3: CATSRDRGPTGELFF; DNA: TGTGCCACCAGCAGAGACAGGGGGCCCACCGGGGAGCTGTTTTTT
V: TRBV28; D: .; J: TRBJ2-7; size: .; CDR3: CASISTNLPSYEQYF; DNA: TGTGCCAGCATATCGACAAACCTGCCTTCCTACGAGCAGTACTTC
V: TRBV5-1; D: TRBD2; J: TRBJ2-1; size: .; CDR3: CASSLGRKTSGSVITYNEQFF; DNA: TGTGCCAGCAGCCTCGGAAGAAAGACTAGCGGGAGTGTTATCACCTACAATGAGCAGTTCTTC
V: TRBV4-3; D: TRBD2; J: TRBJ2-3; size: .; CDR3: CASSQDLGTSGGVWDTQYF; DNA: TGCGCCAGCAGCCAAGACTTGGGGACTAGCGGGGGGGTGTGGGATACGCAGTATTTT
V: TRBV6-1; D: TRBD1; J: TRBJ1-3; size: .; CDR3: CASSEGTGAGNTIYF; DNA: TGTGCCAGCAGTGAGGGGACAGGGGCTGGAAACACCATATATTTT
V: TRBV30; D: TRBD1; J: TRBJ2-7; size: many; CDR3: CAWSAGTGGYEQYF; DNA: TGTGCCTGGAGTGCCGGGACAGGGGGCTACGAGCAGTACTTC
V: TRBV28; D: TRBD2; J: TRBJ2-7; size: .; CDR3: CASSLSTSGAHYEQYF; DNA: TGTGCCAGCAGTTTATCCACTAGCGGGGCCCACTACGAGCAGTACTTC
V: TRBV5-4; D: TRBD1; J: TRBJ1-2; size: .; CDR3: CASSSPGGVIYGYTF; DNA: TGTGCCAGCAGCTCCCCAGGGGGAGTCATCTATGGCTACACCTTC
V: TRBV7-3; D: TRBD2; J: TRBJ2-1; size: .; CDR3: CASSSQPKGTSGYNEQFF; DNA: TGTGCCAGCAGCTCCCAACCGAAAGGGACTAGCGGTTACAATGAGCAGTTCTTC
V: TRBV25-1; D: .; J: TRBJ2-3; size: .; CDR3: CASSRGGGDTQYF; DNA: TGTGCCAGCAGTAGGGGAGGGGGAGATACGCAGTATTTT
V: TRBV7-2; D: .; J: TRBJ1-6; size: .; CDR3: CASSRVTVNSPLHF; DNA: TGTGCCAGCAGCCGGGTGACCGTTAATTCACCCCTCCACTTT